Listed below are T cell receptor beta chains from one sample, sequenced in a study of PD-1 blockade in classical Hodgkin lymphoma. Some clones are missing from TCRdb's copy, which holds only in-frame ones; the method was immunoSEQ multiplex PCR. The sample lists approximately 61,000 clones; 85% to 90% were seen once. Sequencing used peripheral blood mononuclear cells (PBMCs), obtained at baseline. The receptor set was obtained from a human donor with classical Hodgkin lymphoma. CDR3s include the opening cysteine and the closing phenylalanine or tryptophan. D genes are given only for firm matches. Size values are once, few and many counts, or a class for expanded clones, and some rows have none.

>.|TRBV27|TRBD2|TRBJ2-7|14
TGTGCCAGCAGCTCACTAGCGGGGCCCGGTGAGCAGTACTTC
CASSSLAGPGEQYF
>once|TRBV6-1|.|TRBJ1-5|16
TGTGCCAGCAGTGACCGGTTCAGGGTATTTTATCAGCCCCAGCATTTT
CASSDRFRVFYQPQHF
>.|TRBV6-1|.|TRBJ1-2|14
TGTGCCAGCAAGGAGGGGCCCTATTCCTATGGCTACACCTTC
CASKEGPYSYGYTF
>few|TRBV7-8|.|TRBJ2-7|13
TGTGCCAGCAGCTGGGGTATTTCCTACGAGCAGTACTTC
CASSWGISYEQYF
>.|TRBV7-7|.|TRBJ1-2|12
TGTGCTAGCAGCTTTCCCGACTGGGGCTACACCTTC
CASSFPDWGYTF
>.|TRBV4-1|.|TRBJ1-3|17
TGCGCCAGCAGCCAAGGCAGGGCCTGGGGGAGTGGAAACACCATATATTTT
CASSQGRAWGSGNTIYF
>.|TRBV5-6|TRBD2|TRBJ2-6|19
TGTGCCAGCAGCTTGGTCGGGGGGGGACCAATCTCTGGGGCCAACGTCCTGACTTTC
CASSLVGGGPISGANVLTF
>.|TRBV2|.|TRBJ1-1|15
TGTGCCAGCAGTGAAGGGGACCATCAGTTCGCTGAAGCTTTCTTT
CASSEGDHQFAEAFF
>few|TRBV7-9|.|TRBJ1-1|13
TGTGCCAGCAGCTTAGACATGGGAACTGAAGCTTTCTTT
CASSLDMGTEAFF
>.|TRBV5-1|TRBD1|TRBJ2-7|14
TGCGCCAGCAGCATTCGACAGGGGTCCTACGAGCAGTACTTC
CASSIRQGSYEQYF
>.|TRBV5-7|.|TRBJ2-3|17
TGTGCCAGCAGCGCCGACATATCCCGGGACATCACAGATACGCAGTATTTT
CASSADISRDITDTQYF
>.|TRBV6-6|.|TRBJ2-3|13
TGTGCCAGCAGTTATGGAGGCACAGATACGCAGTATTTT
CASSYGGTDTQYF
>.|TRBV5-4|TRBD2|TRBJ2-3|15
TGTGCCAGCAGCTCCGAGCTAGCGGCCACAGATACGCAGTATTTT
CASSSELAATDTQYF
>.|TRBV5-1|.|TRBJ2-3|15
TGCGCCAGCAGCCCTCAGGGGATTCCCACAGATACGCAGTATTTT
CASSPQGIPTDTQYF
>.|TRBV4-2|TRBD1|TRBJ1-2|17
TGTGCCAGCAGCCAAGATAAGAACGGGGGACAGCCCTATGGCTACACCTTC
CASSQDKNGGQPYGYTF
>few|TRBV27|.|TRBJ2-2|13
TGTGCCACCACCGCAGTGGCCACCGGGGAGCTGTTTTTT
CATTAVATGELFF
>.|TRBV27|TRBD1|TRBJ2-2|17
TGTGCCAGCAGTTTTCATACAGGGGGCGCCGGCACCGGGGAGCTGTTTTTT
CASSFHTGGAGTGELFF
>.|TRBV6-5|.|TRBJ2-5|13
TGTGCCAGCAGCATTCCAGGCGGGGAGACCCAGTACTTC
CASSIPGGETQYF
>.|TRBV30|.|TRBJ1-2|13
TGTGCCTGGAAAGGTTTTTGGGGTCGAGGCTACACCTTC
CAWKGFWGRGYTF
>.|TRBV10-3|.|TRBJ1-2|14
TGTGCCATAGAGGGGTCCGGGGCTGACTATGGCTACACCTTC
CAIEGSGADYGYTF